Shown below are 19 T cell receptor beta chains from a single sample sequenced in a study of blood T cell repertoires in COVID-19. This table comes from immunoSEQ multiplex PCR, and its TCRdb copy is limited to in-frame clones, with some not included. The data show around 230,000 clones, with roughly 88% seen just once and about 2.5% held by the top ten. Sequenced material: PBMCs or T cells enriched from blood (not recorded which). The receptors come from a woman in her thirties or forties with acute COVID-19.

The CDR3 region has the DNA TGTGCCAGCAGCCAACGGACAGGGGGCAAGGGTGGCTACACCTTC. Translating gives CASSQRTGGKGGYTF. The chain couples TRBV4-2 to TRBJ1-2; 11 bases match TRBD1. The germline V gene encodes CDR1 LGHNA and CDR2 YNFKEQ. Trimming removed 2 bases from V and 7 bases from J; junction bases left unmatched: 6. The CDR3 consists of 15 residues.

The V call is TRBV19, the J call TRBJ1-5; D is ambiguous. The CDR3 loop spans 16 amino acids. Germline loops: CDR1 LNHDA, CDR2 SQIVND (reference sequence). Trimming took 1 base from V and 0 from J, leaving 10 bases between them. Here the CDR3 reads CASSIGGGYSNQPQHF. The CDR3 DNA sequence: TGTGCCAGTAGTATAGGGGGAGGATATAGCAATCAGCCCCAGCATTTT.

This chain connects TRBV21-1 to TRBJ2-3; the table's D gene call, TRBD1, was not cross checked with the DNA. TRBV21-1 is classified as a pseudogene. CDR3 length: 22 residues. The CDR3 loop is CASSTRSGSGTGASEYTDTQYF. CDR3 bases: TGTGCCAGCAGCACTCGAAGTGGGAGTGGGACAGGGGCATCGGAATACACAGATACGCAGTATTTT.

The chain uses TRBV11-3 and TRBJ1-1; D unresolved. The CDR3 covers 12 residues. Trimming took off 1 base at V and 4 bases at J, with 4 bases between the two ends. Per germline, CDR1 SGHNT and CDR2 YENEEA. CDR3 nucleotide sequence: TGTGCCAGCAGCTTAGCGCGCACTGAAGCTTTCTTT. Protein product: CASSLARTEAFF.

The chain recombines TRBV4-2 with TRBJ1-2, with 11 nucleotides matching TRBD1. Trimming cost V 6 bases and J 11 bases; bases outside gene matches: 11. The CDR3 runs to 14 residues. Germline values: CDR1 LGHNA, CDR2 YNFKEQ. CDR3 sequence: CASRLEGQGEKYTF. The CDR3 DNA reads as TGTGCCAGCAGGTTGGAGGGACAGGGGGAAAAGTACACCTTC.

DNA of the CDR3: TGTGCCAGCAGCTCCCCCGGGTGGGCTGGGGCCAACGTCCTGACTTTC. As protein: CASSSPGWAGANVLTF. The J gene is TRBJ2-6, the V gene TRBV5-6; D not certain. Germline lookup yields CDR1 SGHDT and CDR2 YYEEEE. The CDR3 length is 16 residues. The V end was cut by 3 bases, the J end by 2 bases, with 12 bases between.

The count of this clone is one. The V call is TRBV5-6, the J call TRBJ2-3; 7 bases are shared with TRBD2. The junction had 20 bases not matched to a gene; V was cut back by 4 bases and J by 3 bases. Germline assignment: CDR1 SGHDT and CDR2 YYEEEE. The CDR3 is 19 residues long. DNA for the CDR3: TGTGCCAGCAGCGCCCCGGGCGGACCTTGGCGGGAGTCGACAGATACGCAGTATTTT. It specifies CASSAPGGPWRESTDTQYF.

The chain employs TRBV10-3 and TRBJ1-5; D is perhaps TRBD1 (6 bases). The germline V gene encodes CDR1 ENHRY and CDR2 SYGVKD. V was shortened by 6 bases and J by 10 bases, with 16 bases between the two germline ends. The CDR3 loop spans 13 amino acids. The CDR3: CAIREQGQSPQHF. The CDR3 DNA follows: TGTGCCATCAGGGAACAGGGCCAATCTCCCCAGCATTTT.

V is TRBV29-1 and J is TRBJ1-4; 8 bases line up with TRBD1. The CDR3 runs 14 residues. The junction had 7 bases not matched to a gene; V was cut back by 6 bases and J by 4 bases. CDR1 and CDR2 (germline): SQVTM, ANQGSEA. The CDR3 spells CSVYTGGFNEKLFF. The CDR3 DNA follows: TGCAGCGTCTATACAGGGGGATTTAATGAAAAACTGTTTTTT.

This chain joins TRBV7-2 and TRBJ1-3; 9 nucleotides match TRBD1. V shed 3 bases and J 11 bases; nucleotides not matched to a gene: 8. Germline assignment: CDR1 SGHTA and CDR2 FQGNSA. CDR3 length: 14 amino acids. For the CDR3, the DNA is TGTGCCAGCAGCTTGGGGACAGGGAAAGGCTCCATATATTTT. The encoded protein is CASSLGTGKGSIYF.

The rearrangement links TRBV5-4 to TRBJ1-4, with a tentative D call TRBD1 (5 bases). The V gene's germline CDR1 is SGHNT and CDR2 YYREEE (reference sequence). Trimming removed 2 bases from V and 7 bases from J, with 15 bases in between. The CDR3 is made up of 15 amino acids. CDR3 sequence (DNA): TGTGCCAGCAGCTTAGGGGCGGCGGTGGGTGAAAAACTGTTTTTT. Encoded protein: CASSLGAAVGEKLFF.

This chain uses TRBV25-1 with TRBJ1-4; the match to TRBD1 covers 7 bases. The germline V gene encodes CDR1 MGHDK and CDR2 SYGVNS. Trimming cost V 8 bases and J 3 bases; bases outside gene matches: 9. This CDR3 comprises 15 residues. CDR3 nucleotide sequence: TGTGCCAGCCAGGTTCCAGGGACAGCTAATGAAAAACTGTTTTTT. As protein: CASQVPGTANEKLFF.

The V call is TRBV11-3, the J call TRBJ1-1; 7 bases are shared with TRBD1. Germline CDR1 reads SGHNT; CDR2 reads YENEEA. There are 15 residues in the CDR3. The junction had 7 bases not matched to a gene; V was cut back by 5 bases and J by 1 base. CDR3 bases: TGTGCCAGCAGCCCAGGACAGGCGGGGAACACTGAAGCTTTCTTT. Translation: CASSPGQAGNTEAFF.

The chain employs TRBV2 and TRBJ1-2, with D tentatively TRBD1 (5 bases). The CDR3 extends over 13 amino acids. The germline gives CDR1 SNHLY, CDR2 FYNNEI. V was pared by 3 bases and J by 1 base, with 6 bases between. CDR3 sequence (DNA): TGTGCCAGCAGTGAGACAGTTAACTATGGCTACACCTTC. Translating it yields CASSETVNYGYTF.

This chain connects TRBV9 to TRBJ1-2; the match to TRBD1 covers 9 bases. The CDR3 covers 15 residues. Germline-derived CDR1 and CDR2 are SGDLS and YYNGEE. J gave up 4 bases and V 7 bases, and 11 bases lay outside the gene matches. The CDR3 spells CASENPRDRAYGYTF. The DNA of the CDR3 is TGTGCCAGCGAAAACCCCCGGGACAGGGCCTATGGCTACACCTTC.

The V and J genes are TRBV19 and TRBJ2-1, with D perhaps TRBD1 (6 bases). Trimming took 7 bases from V and 3 from J, leaving 10 bases between them. CDR1 is LNHDA, CDR2 SQIVND, per germline (reference sequence). This CDR3 is 13 amino acids long. In DNA, the CDR3 is TGTGCCAGTACAGGACAGCTCTACAATGAGCAGTTCTTC. Protein: CASTGQLYNEQFF.

CDR3 in amino acids: CASSLDVGTGNTEAFF. The CDR3 DNA is TGTGCCAGCAGCTTAGACGTCGGGACAGGGAACACTGAAGCTTTCTTT. The rearrangement joins TRBV11-2 to TRBJ1-1; 8 bases are a match to TRBD1. Germline values: CDR1 SGHAT, CDR2 FQNNGV. Trimming removed 0 bases from V and 1 base from J; junction bases left unmatched: 4. This CDR3 region has 16 residues.

The chain joins TRBV7-2 to TRBJ1-6, with D possibly matching TRBD1 (6 bases). The CDR3 extends over 13 amino acids. Germline CDR1 and CDR2: SGHTA and FQGNSA. V shed 6 bases and J shed 7 bases, with 10 bases lying between them. This CDR3 is CASSRTGNSPLHF. The CDR3 nucleotides are TGTGCCAGCAGTCGTACAGGGAATTCACCCCTCCACTTT.

The gene calls are TRBV9 and TRBJ1-1; no clear D. Germline V gene sequence: CDR1 SGDLS, CDR2 YYNGEE. The CDR3 length is 15 residues. V was shortened by 0 bases and J by 5 bases, with 14 bases between the two germline ends. This CDR3 is CASSVDEGRGTEAFF. Here the CDR3 DNA reads TGTGCCAGCAGCGTAGATGAGGGAAGAGGGACTGAAGCTTTCTTT.